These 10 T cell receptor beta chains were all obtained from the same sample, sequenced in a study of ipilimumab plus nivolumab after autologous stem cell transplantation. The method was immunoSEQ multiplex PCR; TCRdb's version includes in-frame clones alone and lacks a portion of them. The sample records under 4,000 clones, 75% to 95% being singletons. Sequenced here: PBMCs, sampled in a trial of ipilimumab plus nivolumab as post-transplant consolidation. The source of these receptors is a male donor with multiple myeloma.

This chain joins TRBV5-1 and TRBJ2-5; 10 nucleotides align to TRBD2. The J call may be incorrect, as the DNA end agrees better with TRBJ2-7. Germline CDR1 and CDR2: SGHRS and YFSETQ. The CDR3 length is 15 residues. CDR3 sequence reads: CASSFGLAVPYEQYF. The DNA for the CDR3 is TGCGCCAGCAGCTTCGGACTAGCGGTGCCCTACGAGCAGTACTTC.

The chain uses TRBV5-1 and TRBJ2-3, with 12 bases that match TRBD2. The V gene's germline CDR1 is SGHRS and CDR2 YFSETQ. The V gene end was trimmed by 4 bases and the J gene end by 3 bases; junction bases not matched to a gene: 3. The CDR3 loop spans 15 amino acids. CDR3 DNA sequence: TGCGCCAGCAGCCTAGGACTAGCGGGAACAGATACGCAGTATTTT. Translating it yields CASSLGLAGTDTQYF.

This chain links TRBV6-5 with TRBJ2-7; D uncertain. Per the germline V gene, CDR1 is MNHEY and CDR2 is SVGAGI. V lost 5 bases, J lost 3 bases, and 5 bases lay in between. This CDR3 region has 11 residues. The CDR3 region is CASSEFYEQYF. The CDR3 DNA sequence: TGTGCCAGCAGTGAATTCTACGAGCAGTACTTC.

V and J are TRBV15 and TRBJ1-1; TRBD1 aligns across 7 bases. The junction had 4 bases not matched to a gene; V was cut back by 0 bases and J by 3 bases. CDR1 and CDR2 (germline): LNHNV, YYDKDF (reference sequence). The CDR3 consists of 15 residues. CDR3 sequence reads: CATSRERGRDTEAFF. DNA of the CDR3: TGTGCCACCAGCAGAGAGAGGGGGCGAGACACTGAAGCTTTCTTT.

For the CDR3, the DNA is TGTGCCAGCAGCCCGCCGGTCACTAGCGGGACATCCTACGAGCAGTACTTC. Protein sequence: CASSPPVTSGTSYEQYF. This chain connects TRBV7-2 to TRBJ2-7; TRBD2 aligns across 10 bases. Germline CDR1 is SGHTA and CDR2 is FQGNSA. J gave up 1 base and V 5 bases, and 11 bases lay outside the gene matches. This CDR3 has 17 residues.

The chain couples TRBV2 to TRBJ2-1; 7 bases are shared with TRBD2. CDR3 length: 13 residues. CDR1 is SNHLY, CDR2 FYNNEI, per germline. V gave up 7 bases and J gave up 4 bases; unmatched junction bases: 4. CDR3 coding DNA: TGTGCCAGCAAAACTAGCGCGTACAATGAGCAGTTCTTC. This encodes CASKTSAYNEQFF.

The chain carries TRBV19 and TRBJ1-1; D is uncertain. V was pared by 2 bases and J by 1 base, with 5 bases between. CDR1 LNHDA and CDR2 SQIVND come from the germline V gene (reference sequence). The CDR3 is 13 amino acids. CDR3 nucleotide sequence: TGTGCCAGTAGTATAAATGCGAACACTGAAGCTTTCTTT. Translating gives CASSINANTEAFF.

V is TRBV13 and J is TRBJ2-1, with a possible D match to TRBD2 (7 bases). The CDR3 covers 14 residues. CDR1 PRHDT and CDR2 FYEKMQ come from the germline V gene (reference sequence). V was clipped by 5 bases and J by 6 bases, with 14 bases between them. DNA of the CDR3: TGTGCCAGCAGCACGCGGGGGCGGGGCAATGAGCAGTTCTTC. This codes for CASSTRGRGNEQFF.

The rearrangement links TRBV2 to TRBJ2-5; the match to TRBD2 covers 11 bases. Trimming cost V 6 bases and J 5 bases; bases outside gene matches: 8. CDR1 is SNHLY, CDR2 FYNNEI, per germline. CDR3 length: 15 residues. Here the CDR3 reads CASRFSGRAGETQYF. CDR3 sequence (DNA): TGTGCCAGCAGATTTAGCGGGAGGGCAGGGGAGACCCAGTACTTC.

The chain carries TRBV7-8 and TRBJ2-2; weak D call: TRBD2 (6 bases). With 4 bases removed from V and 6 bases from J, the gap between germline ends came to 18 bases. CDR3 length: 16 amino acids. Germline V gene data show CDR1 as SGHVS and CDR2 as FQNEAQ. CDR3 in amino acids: CASSWGPGEGSGELFF. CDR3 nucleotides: TGTGCCAGCAGCTGGGGTCCGGGAGAGGGCTCCGGGGAGCTGTTTTTT.